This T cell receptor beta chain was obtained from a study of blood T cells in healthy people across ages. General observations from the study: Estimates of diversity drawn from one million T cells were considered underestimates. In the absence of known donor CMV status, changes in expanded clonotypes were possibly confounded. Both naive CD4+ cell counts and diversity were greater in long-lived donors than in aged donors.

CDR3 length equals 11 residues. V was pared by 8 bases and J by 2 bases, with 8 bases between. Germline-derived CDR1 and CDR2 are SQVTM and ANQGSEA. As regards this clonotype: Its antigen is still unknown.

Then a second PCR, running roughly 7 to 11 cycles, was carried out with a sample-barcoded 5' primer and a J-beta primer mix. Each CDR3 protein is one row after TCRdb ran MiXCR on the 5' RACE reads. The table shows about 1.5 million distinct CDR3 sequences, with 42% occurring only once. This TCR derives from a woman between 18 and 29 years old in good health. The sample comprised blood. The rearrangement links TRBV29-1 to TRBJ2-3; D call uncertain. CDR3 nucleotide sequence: TGCAGCATCCGACTCACAGATACGCAGTATTTT. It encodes CSIRLTDTQYF.